Below are 24 T cell receptor beta chains sequenced from a single sample in a study of vaccination effects on CD4 cells after COVID-19. No antigens are known for them. Only in-frame clones appear in the TCRdb table, and some are missing; sequencing was by immunoSEQ multiplex PCR. The sample lists about 81,000 clones, around four fifths occurring once. Before sequencing took place, the ViraFEST assay used viral peptide pools to expand antigen-specific CD4+ T cells. Subsequent to a culture period of 10 days, CD4+ T cells were isolated. The participants, recipients of two vaccine doses, got either BNT162b2 or mRNA-1273. Here the sequenced sample was CD4+ T cells from PBMCs cultured with HCoV-OC43 spike peptides, taken after COVID-19 vaccination. Subset: HCoV-OC43 spike overlapping peptide pool stimulation. These TCRs come from a human donor who received a COVID-19 vaccine.

The chain links TRBV11-2 to TRBJ1-6; D uncertain. The germline V gene has CDR1 SGHAT and CDR2 FQNNGV. CDR3 length equals 15 residues. V was trimmed by 5 bases and J by 7 bases, leaving 15 bases between them. The CDR3 nucleotides are TGTGCCAGCAGCGCATCGGGATCCGTGAATTCACCCCTCCACTTT. It codes for CASSASGSVNSPLHF.

The chain combines TRBV5-1 with TRBJ1-6; TRBD1 aligns across 8 bases. The CDR3 has 16 residues. The ends lost 0 bases at V and 8 bases at J; junction bases unmatched: 7. Germline-derived CDR1 and CDR2 are SGHRS and YFSETQ. The CDR3 DNA reads TGCGCCAGCAGCTTGGTAGCAGGGGGCGTCGATTCACCCCTCCACTTT. Its translation is CASSLVAGGVDSPLHF. The variable domain in full, with the rest retrieved from reference TRBV5-1 and TRBJ1-6, is KAGVTQTPRYLIKTRGQQVTLSCSPISGHRSVSWYQQTPGQGLQFLFEYFSETQRNKGNFPGRFSGRQFSNSRSEMNVSTLELGDSALYLCASSLVAGGVDSPLHFGNGTRLTVT.

CDR3 residues: CASSWDRGATNEKLFF. Written as DNA, the CDR3 is TGCGCCAGCAGCTGGGACAGGGGGGCAACTAATGAAAAACTGTTTTTT. V is TRBV5-1 and J is TRBJ1-4, with 11 bases identical to TRBD1. This CDR3 has 16 amino acids. CDR1 and CDR2 from the germline V gene are SGHRS and YFSETQ. V lost 3 bases and J lost 0; bases outside the gene matches: 1.

This chain links TRBV2 with TRBJ1-6; tentatively, D is TRBD1 (5 bases). Trimming pared 3 bases from V and 9 bases from J, leaving 12 bases between. Germline values: CDR1 SNHLY, CDR2 FYNNEI. The CDR3 extends over 14 amino acids. CDR3 sequence: CASSEEGHGSPLHF. The CDR3 DNA sequence: TGTGCCAGCAGTGAGGAGGGGCACGGTTCACCCCTCCACTTT.

The V and J genes are TRBV7-2 and TRBJ1-6, with D hard to call. The CDR3 totals 15 residues. The V end lost 4 bases, the J end lost 4 bases, and 11 bases lay between the germline ends. The germline gives CDR1 SGHTA, CDR2 FQGNSA. CDR3 in DNA: TGTGCCAGCAGCTCTCAGACTGATTATAATTCACCCCTCCACTTT. Its translation: CASSSQTDYNSPLHF.

The CDR3 here is CASSHLSGTGNNYGYTF. The CDR3 nucleotides are TGCGCCAGCAGCCACCTCTCCGGGACAGGGAACAACTATGGCTACACCTTC. The rearrangement joins TRBV4-1 to TRBJ1-2, with 9 bases fitting TRBD1. Trimming cost V 3 bases and J 2 bases; bases outside gene matches: 10. In germline, CDR1 is MGHRA, CDR2 YSYEKL. The CDR3 runs 17 residues.

This chain connects TRBV19 to TRBJ2-5, with D unclear. V lost 3 bases and J lost 5, with 4 bases in between. The CDR3 is 11 amino acids. CDR1 and CDR2 from the germline V gene are LNHDA and SQIVND (reference sequence). DNA of the CDR3: TGTGCCAGTAGTATGGGGGAGACCCAGTACTTC. Protein product: CASSMGETQYF.

This clone was seen once. The V call is TRBV7-3, the J call TRBJ2-2; the match to TRBD2 covers 13 bases. With 4 bases clipped from V and 5 bases from J, the junction kept 7 bases outside the gene matches. The V gene's germline CDR1 is SGHTA and CDR2 FQGTGA. This CDR3 has 17 residues. As DNA, the CDR3 is TGTGCCAGCAGCTCCCTCGGGACTAGCGGGGAAACCGGGGAGCTGTTTTTT. Translation: CASSSLGTSGETGELFF.

This clone was found once. The genes are TRBV19 and TRBJ1-1; D might be TRBD1 (5 bases). The germline V and J ends were trimmed by 5 bases and 3 bases, with 16 bases remaining between them. Germline values: CDR1 LNHDA, CDR2 SQIVND (reference sequence). This CDR3 is 15 amino acids long. CDR3 protein: CASSPGTGGYTEAFF. DNA of the CDR3: TGTGCCAGTAGTCCCGGGACGGGGGGTTACACTGAAGCTTTCTTT. The variable domain in full, with the rest retrieved from reference TRBV19 and TRBJ1-1, is DGGITQSPKYLFRKEGQNVTLSCEQNLNHDAMYWYRQDPGQGLRLIYYSQIVNDFQKGDIAEGYSVSREKKESFPLTVTSAQKNPTAFYLCASSPGTGGYTEAFFGQGTRLTVV.

This chain connects TRBV5-1 to TRBJ1-1, with TRBD1 identical over 7 bases. CDR1 SGHRS and CDR2 YFSETQ come from the germline V gene. This CDR3 is built from 18 residues. With 1 base clipped from V and 0 bases from J, the junction kept 12 bases outside the gene matches. The CDR3 spells CASSLSPQGRLVNTEAFF. DNA for the CDR3: TGCGCCAGCAGCTTGTCCCCACAGGGGCGATTAGTGAACACTGAAGCTTTCTTT.

The genes are TRBV6-2 or TRBV6-3 and TRBJ1-1; 8 bases align to TRBD1. V was pared by 6 bases and J by 7 bases, with 7 bases of the junction left unmatched. This CDR3 has 13 amino acids. Per the germline V gene, CDR1 is MNHEY and CDR2 is SVGEGT. The CDR3 here is CASSRTGYGEAFF. The CDR3 nucleotides read TGTGCCAGCAGCCGGACAGGGTACGGTGAAGCTTTCTTT.

V is TRBV28 and J is TRBJ2-1; 7 bases are shared with TRBD2. The V and J ends lost 6 bases and 16 bases, in that order; junction bases with no gene match: 15. The CDR3 extends over 13 amino acids. The germline CDR1 and CDR2 sequences are MDHEN and SYDVKM. CDR3 protein: CASSLLAGTNVFF. Written as DNA, the CDR3 is TGTGCCAGCAGCCTTTTAGCCGGGACTAACGTTTTCTTC. Filled out from reference TRBV28 and TRBJ2-1, the complete variable domain reads DVKVTQSSRYLVKRTGEKVFLECVQDMDHENMFWYRQDPGLGLRLIYFSYDVKMKEKGDIPEGYSVSREKKERFSLILESASTNQTSMYLCASSLLAGTNVFFGPGTRLTVL.

This chain links TRBV3-1 (or the pseudogene TRBV3-2) with TRBJ2-3; 7 bases align to TRBD2. This CDR3 has 14 amino acids. Trimming removed 6 bases from V and 5 bases from J; junction bases left unmatched: 8. CDR1 is LGHDT, CDR2 YNNKEL, per germline (reference sequence). In nucleotides, the CDR3 is TGTGCCAGCAGTCTGACTAGCTTAGTAGATACGCAGTATTTT. As protein: CASSLTSLVDTQYF.

V and J are TRBV7-2 and TRBJ1-5; 7 positions agree with TRBD1. Germline V CDR1 and CDR2: SGHTA, FQGNSA. The CDR3 has 15 residues. V shed 5 bases, J shed 8 bases, and the junction held 12 bases outside the gene matches. CDR3 sequence (DNA): TGTGCCAGCAGCCCGGACCCAAGGGGGCGTGAGCCCCAGCATTTT. Protein product: CASSPDPRGREPQHF.

The chain carries TRBV7-8 and TRBJ2-2; the match to TRBD2 covers 15 bases. Trimming removed 5 bases from V and 9 bases from J; junction bases left unmatched: 4. This CDR3 region has 15 residues. Looked up from germline, CDR1 is SGHVS and CDR2 is FQNEAQ. The CDR3 DNA follows: TGTGCCAGCAGCCAGGGACTAGCGGGGGGTTGGGAGCTGTTTTTT. Residues: CASSQGLAGGWELFF.

The chain uses TRBV6-4 and TRBJ1-2; the D gene is possibly TRBD1 (5 bases). Trimming left V 0 bases short and J 5 bases short, with 10 bases between. CDR1 is MRHNA and CDR2 is SNTAGT in the germline V gene. The CDR3 is 14 residues long. The CDR3: CASSDSSGRYGYTF. Written as DNA, the CDR3 is TGTGCCAGCAGTGACTCATCAGGGCGATATGGCTACACCTTC.

This chain uses TRBV28 with TRBJ2-7; D is possibly TRBD2 (5 bases). The CDR3 consists of 12 residues. Trimming took 6 bases from V and 3 from J, leaving 9 bases between them. Germline CDR1 MDHEN, CDR2 SYDVKM. The CDR3 nucleotides are TGTGCCAGCAGCGAGCGGTTCTACGAGCAGTACGTC. Protein product: CASSERFYEQYV.

This chain uses TRBV6-5 with TRBJ2-6; D is uncertain. The CDR3 extends over 15 amino acids. V was pared by 7 bases and J by 0 bases, with 10 bases between. CDR1 is MNHEY, CDR2 SVGAGI, per germline. The CDR3 DNA follows: TGTGCCAGCAAGACTCCCGTCTCTGGGGCCAACGTCCTGACTTTC. As protein: CASKTPVSGANVLTF.

The V and J genes are TRBV10-3 and TRBJ2-3; D is perhaps TRBD2 (5 bases). The CDR3 contains 16 residues. With 5 bases removed from V and 0 bases from J, the gap between germline ends came to 15 bases. From germline, CDR1 is ENHRY and CDR2 SYGVKD. CDR3 DNA sequence: TGTGCCATCAGTAAACCGGGAAGCAAGAGCACAGATACGCAGTATTTT. It is translated as CAISKPGSKSTDTQYF.

V and J are TRBV11-3 and TRBJ2-3; 9 bases map to TRBD2. The CDR3 length is 15 residues. Trimming cost V 1 base and J 4 bases; bases outside gene matches: 3. From germline, CDR1 is SGHNT and CDR2 YENEEA. CDR3 loop: CASSLVAGASDTQYF. CDR3 DNA sequence: TGTGCCAGCAGCTTAGTAGCGGGGGCATCAGATACGCAGTATTTT.

The chain uses TRBV5-1 and TRBJ2-1, with 10 bases fitting TRBD1. This CDR3 has 14 residues. In germline, CDR1 is SGHRS, CDR2 YFSETQ. J lost 10 bases, V lost 1 base, and 5 bases had no gene match. CDR3 loop: CASSLLGTGVEQFF. The CDR3 DNA reads TGCGCCAGCAGCTTGCTAGGGACAGGGGTAGAGCAGTTCTTC.

V usage is TRBV6-5 and J usage is TRBJ1-4; 10 bases fit TRBD1. Germline CDR1 is MNHEY and CDR2 is SVGAGI. This CDR3 comprises 14 residues. V was pared by 7 bases and J by 8 bases, with 7 bases of the junction left unmatched. The chain's CDR3 is CASILTGGYEKLFF. The CDR3 nucleotides are TGTGCCAGCATCTTGACAGGGGGCTACGAAAAACTGTTTTTT.

The chain joins TRBV19 to TRBJ1-2, with 9 bases lining up with TRBD1. Germline V gene data show CDR1 as LNHDA and CDR2 as SQIVND (reference sequence). This CDR3 has 13 residues. With 9 bases clipped from V and 8 bases from J, the junction kept 10 bases outside the gene matches. The DNA of the CDR3 is TGTGCCAGCAGGACAGGGGCCGTGTGGGGCTACACCTTC. Translated, it gives CASRTGAVWGYTF.

The V and J genes are TRBV14 and TRBJ2-3; 12 positions match TRBD2. Germline trimming cut 1 base from V and 0 bases from J; bases unmatched to any gene: 8. CDR3 length: 19 amino acids. CDR1 and CDR2 (germline): SGHDN, FVKESK. The CDR3 nucleotides read TGTGCCAGCAGCCAAGCAACCCTAGCGGGGGGGCCTAGCACAGATACGCAGTATTTT. Its protein product is CASSQATLAGGPSTDTQYF.